This TCR beta chain is from a study of esophageal squamous cell carcinoma under preoperative chemotherapy. TCRdb analysed the PCR reads with MiXCR anew, one entry per CDR3 protein. The repertoire consists of around 14,000 distinct CDR3 sequences, with roughly 60% occurring once and the leading ten covering 45% to 55%. V shed 4 bases and J shed 7 bases, with 27 bases lying between them. Germline lookup yields CDR1 MNHNS and CDR2 SASEGT. The CDR3 runs 18 residues. The time point: before preoperative PTX-NDP chemotherapy. This sample was obtained from a patient given preoperative chemotherapy. The source of this sequence is a human donor with esophageal squamous cell carcinoma. The donor label of this sample is uncertain. The V and J genes are TRBV6-1 and TRBJ2-3, with D possibly being TRBD2 (7 bases). The CDR3 nucleotides are TGTGCCAGCAGTGGGAGAGAGGGGGGGCCGTCGCCCTACAATACGCAGTATTTT. Translating it yields CASSGREGGPSPYNTQYF.